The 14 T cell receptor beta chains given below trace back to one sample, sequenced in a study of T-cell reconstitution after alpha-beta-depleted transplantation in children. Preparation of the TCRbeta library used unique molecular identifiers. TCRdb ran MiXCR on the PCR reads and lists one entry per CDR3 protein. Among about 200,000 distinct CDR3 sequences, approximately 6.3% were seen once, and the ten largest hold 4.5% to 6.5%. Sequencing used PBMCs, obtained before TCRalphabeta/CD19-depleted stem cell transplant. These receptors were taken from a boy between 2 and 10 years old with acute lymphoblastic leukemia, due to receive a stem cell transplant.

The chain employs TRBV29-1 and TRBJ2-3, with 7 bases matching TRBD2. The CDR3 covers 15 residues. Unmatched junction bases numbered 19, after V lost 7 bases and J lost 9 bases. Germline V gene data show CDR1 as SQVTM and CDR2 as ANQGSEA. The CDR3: CSGRRLAEYGGTQYF. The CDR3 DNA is TGCAGCGGTCGGCGTCTAGCGGAGTATGGAGGCACGCAGTATTTT.

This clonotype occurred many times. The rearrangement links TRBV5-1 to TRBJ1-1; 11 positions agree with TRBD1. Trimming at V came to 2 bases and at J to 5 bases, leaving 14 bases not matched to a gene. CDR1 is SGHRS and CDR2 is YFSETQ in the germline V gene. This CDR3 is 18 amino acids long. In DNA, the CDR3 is TGCGCCAGCAGCTTCTCCTATGGACAGGGGGCGGTGGATACTGAAGCTTTCTTT. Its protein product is CASSFSYGQGAVDTEAFF.

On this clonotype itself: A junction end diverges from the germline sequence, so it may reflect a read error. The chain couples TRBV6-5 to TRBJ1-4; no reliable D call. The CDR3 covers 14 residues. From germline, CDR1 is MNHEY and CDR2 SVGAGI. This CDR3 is CGSSYFATNEKLFF. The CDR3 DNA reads TGTGGCAGCAGTTATTTTGCAACTAATGAAAAACTGTTTTTT.

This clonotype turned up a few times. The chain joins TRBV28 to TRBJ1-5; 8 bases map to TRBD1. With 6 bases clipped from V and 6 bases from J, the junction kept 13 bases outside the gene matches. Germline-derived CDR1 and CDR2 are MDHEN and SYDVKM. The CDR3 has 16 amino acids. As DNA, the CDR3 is TGTGCCAGCAGACCCCTGCGGACAGGGCCCTCTCAGCCCCAGCATTTT. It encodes CASRPLRTGPSQPQHF. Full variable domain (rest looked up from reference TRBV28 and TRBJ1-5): DVKVTQSSRYLVKRTGEKVFLECVQDMDHENMFWYRQDPGLGLRLIYFSYDVKMKEKGDIPEGYSVSREKKERFSLILESASTNQTSMYLCASRPLRTGPSQPQHFGDGTRLSIL.

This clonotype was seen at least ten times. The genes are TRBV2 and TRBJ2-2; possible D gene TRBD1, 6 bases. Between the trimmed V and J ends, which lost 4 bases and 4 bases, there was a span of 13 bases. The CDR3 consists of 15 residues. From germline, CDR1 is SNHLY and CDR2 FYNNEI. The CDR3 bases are TGTGCCAGCAGTGGTGGGGGCGTGATCACCGGGGAGCTGTTTTTT. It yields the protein CASSGGGVITGELFF.

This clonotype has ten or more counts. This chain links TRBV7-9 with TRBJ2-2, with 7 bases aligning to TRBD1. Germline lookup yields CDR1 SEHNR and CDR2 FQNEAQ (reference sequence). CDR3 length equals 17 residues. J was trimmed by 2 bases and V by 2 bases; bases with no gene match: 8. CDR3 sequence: CASSLPLGTANTGELFF. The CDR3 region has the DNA TGTGCCAGCAGCTTACCCCTCGGGACAGCAAACACCGGGGAGCTGTTTTTT.

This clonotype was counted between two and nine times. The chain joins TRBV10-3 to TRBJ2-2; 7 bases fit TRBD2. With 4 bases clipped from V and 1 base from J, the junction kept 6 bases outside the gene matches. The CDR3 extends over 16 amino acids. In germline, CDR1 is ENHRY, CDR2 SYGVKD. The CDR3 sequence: CAISGASGGNTGELFF. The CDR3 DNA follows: TGTGCCATCAGTGGAGCTAGCGGAGGGAACACCGGGGAGCTGTTTTTT.

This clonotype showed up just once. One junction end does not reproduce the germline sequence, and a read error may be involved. CDR3 bases: TGCGCCAGCAGCCCCGGGACTTCAGGCGGGGAGCTGTTTTTT. It translates to CASSPGTSGGELFF. The rearrangement links TRBV5-6 to TRBJ2-2; D possibly corresponds to TRBD2 (6 bases). Germline V gene data show CDR1 as SGHDT and CDR2 as YYEEEE. This CDR3 region has 14 residues. Drawing the rest from reference TRBV5-6 and TRBJ2-2, the complete variable domain is DAGVTQSPTHLIKTRGQQVTLRCSPKSGHDTVSWYQQALGQGPQFIFQYYEEEERQRGNFPDRFSGHQFPNYSSELNVNALLLGDSALYLCASSPGTSGGELFFGEGSRLTVL.

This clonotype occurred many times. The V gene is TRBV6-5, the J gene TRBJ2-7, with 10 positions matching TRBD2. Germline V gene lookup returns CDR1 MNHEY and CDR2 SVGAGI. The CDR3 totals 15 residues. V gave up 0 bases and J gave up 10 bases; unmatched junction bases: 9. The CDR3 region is CASSYSKTSGAPQYF. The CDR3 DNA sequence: TGTGCCAGCAGTTACTCGAAAACTAGCGGGGCTCCCCAGTACTTC.

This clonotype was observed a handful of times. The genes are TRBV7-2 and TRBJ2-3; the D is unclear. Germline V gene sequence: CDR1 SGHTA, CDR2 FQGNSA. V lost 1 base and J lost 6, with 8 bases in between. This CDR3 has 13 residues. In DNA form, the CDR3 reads TGTGCCAGCAGCTTAGGTCCTTTCGATACGCAGTATTTT. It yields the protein CASSLGPFDTQYF.

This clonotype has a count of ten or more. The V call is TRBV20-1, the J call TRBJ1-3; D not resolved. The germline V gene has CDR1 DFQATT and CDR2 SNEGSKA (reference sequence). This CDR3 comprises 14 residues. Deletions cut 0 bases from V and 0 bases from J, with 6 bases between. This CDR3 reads CSARDRSSGNTIYF. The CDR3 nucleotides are TGCAGTGCTAGAGACCGAAGCTCTGGAAACACCATATATTTT.

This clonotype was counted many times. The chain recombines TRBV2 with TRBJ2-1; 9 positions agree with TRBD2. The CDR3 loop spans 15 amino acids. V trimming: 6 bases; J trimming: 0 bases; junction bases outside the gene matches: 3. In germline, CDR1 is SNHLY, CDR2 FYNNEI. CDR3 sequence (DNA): TGTGCCAGCAGGAAGACTAGCGGCTCCTACAATGAGCAGTTCTTC. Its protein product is CASRKTSGSYNEQFF.

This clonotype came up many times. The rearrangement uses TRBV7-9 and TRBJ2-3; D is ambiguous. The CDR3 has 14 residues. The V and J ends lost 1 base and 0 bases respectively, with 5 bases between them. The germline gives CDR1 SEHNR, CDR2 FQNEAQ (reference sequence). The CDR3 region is CASSLEGSTDTQYF. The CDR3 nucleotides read TGTGCCAGCAGCTTAGAAGGGAGCACAGATACGCAGTATTTT.

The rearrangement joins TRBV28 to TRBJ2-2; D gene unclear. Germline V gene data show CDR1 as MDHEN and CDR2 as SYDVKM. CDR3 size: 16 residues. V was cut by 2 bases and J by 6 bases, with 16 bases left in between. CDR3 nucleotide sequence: TGTGCCAGCAGTTTACTCTATGCCTCCTCGGCCGGGGAGCTGTTTTTT. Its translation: CASSLLYASSAGELFF.